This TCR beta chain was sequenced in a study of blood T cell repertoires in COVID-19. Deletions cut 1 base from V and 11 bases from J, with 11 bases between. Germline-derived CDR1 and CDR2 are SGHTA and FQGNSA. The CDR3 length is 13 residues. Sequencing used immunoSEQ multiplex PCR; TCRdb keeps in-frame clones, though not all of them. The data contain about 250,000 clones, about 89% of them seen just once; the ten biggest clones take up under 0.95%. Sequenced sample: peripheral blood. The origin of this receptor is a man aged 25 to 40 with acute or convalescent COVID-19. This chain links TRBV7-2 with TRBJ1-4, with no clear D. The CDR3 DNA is TGTGCCAGCAGCTTAGACGCCGGGGATAAACTGTTTTTT. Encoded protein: CASSLDAGDKLFF.